This T cell receptor (beta chain) is drawn from a study of T cells in Graves' hyperthyroidism and ophthalmopathy. Study outcomes and limitations: Model output signaled ophthalmopathy a median approximately 6.2 months ahead of onset.

Per germline, CDR1 LNHDA and CDR2 SQIVND (reference sequence). The CDR3 totals 17 residues. V lost 3 bases, J lost 2 bases, and 12 bases stayed unmatched. This clonotype came up a few times. Its antigen is still unknown. PBMCs were sourced from roughly 9.3 ml fresh peripheral blood. The source material, RNA transcripts, was used to amplify TCR beta CDR3 regions. With the HTBI primer set, the TCR CDR3 went through a first round of RT-PCR. Via MiXCR, TCRdb re-called the multiplex PCR reads, giving one row per CDR3 protein. The table shows 600,000 to 800,000 distinct CDR3 sequences, with about 35% occurring only once.

This sequence originates from a woman aged 40-49 years with Graves' hyperthyroidism. Sequencing was carried out using blood. The chain links TRBV19 to TRBJ2-7; TRBD2 aligns across 8 bases. In DNA form, the CDR3 reads TGTGCCAGTAGTATGTTTAGCGGGGCCCGTCTTCCCTACGAGCAGTACTTC. It codes for CASSMFSGARLPYEQYF.